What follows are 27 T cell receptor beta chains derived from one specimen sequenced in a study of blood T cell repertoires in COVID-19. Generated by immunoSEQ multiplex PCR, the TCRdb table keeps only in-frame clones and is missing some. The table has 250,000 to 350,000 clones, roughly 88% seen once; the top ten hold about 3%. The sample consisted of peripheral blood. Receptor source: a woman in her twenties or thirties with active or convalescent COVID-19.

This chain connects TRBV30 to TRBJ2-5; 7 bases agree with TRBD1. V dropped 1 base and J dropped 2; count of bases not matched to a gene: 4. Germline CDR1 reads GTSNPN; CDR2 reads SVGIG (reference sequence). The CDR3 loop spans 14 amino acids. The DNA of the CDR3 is TGTGCCTGGAGTGGGGGACAGATTCAAGAGACCCAGTACTTC. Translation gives CAWSGGQIQETQYF.

CDR3: CASSLQGGGYTF. DNA of the CDR3: TGTGCCAGCAGCTTGCAAGGGGGTGGCTACACCTTC. J is TRBJ1-2 and V is TRBV5-4; D is possibly TRBD1 (6 bases). The V gene's germline CDR1 is SGHNT and CDR2 YYREEE (reference sequence). Trimming took off 1 base at V and 7 bases at J, with 8 bases between the two ends. The CDR3 has 12 residues.

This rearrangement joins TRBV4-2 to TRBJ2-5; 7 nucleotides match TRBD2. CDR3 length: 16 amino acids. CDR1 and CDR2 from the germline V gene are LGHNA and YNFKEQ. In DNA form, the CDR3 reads TGTGCTAGCTCACGAATCGCGGGGGATCTACAAGAGACCCAGTACTTC. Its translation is CASSRIAGDLQETQYF.

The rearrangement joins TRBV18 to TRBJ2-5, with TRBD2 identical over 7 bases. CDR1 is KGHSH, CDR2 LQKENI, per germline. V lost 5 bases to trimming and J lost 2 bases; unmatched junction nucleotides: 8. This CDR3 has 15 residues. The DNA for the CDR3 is TGTGCCAGCTCAACCAGGGAGGGTAGGCAAGAGACCCAGTACTTC. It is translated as CASSTREGRQETQYF.

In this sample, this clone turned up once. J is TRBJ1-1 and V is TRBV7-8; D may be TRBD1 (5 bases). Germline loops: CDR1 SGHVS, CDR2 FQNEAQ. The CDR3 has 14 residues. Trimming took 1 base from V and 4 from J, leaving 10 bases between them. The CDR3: CASSLVGQGTEAFF. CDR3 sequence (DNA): TGTGCCAGCAGCTTAGTCGGGCAGGGCACTGAAGCTTTCTTT. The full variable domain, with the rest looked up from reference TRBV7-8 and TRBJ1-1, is GAGVSQSPRYKVAKRGQDVALRCDPISGHVSLFWYQQALGQGPEFLTYFQNEAQLDKSGLPSDRFFAERPEGSVSTLKIQRTQQEDSAVYLCASSLVGQGTEAFFGQGTRLTVV.

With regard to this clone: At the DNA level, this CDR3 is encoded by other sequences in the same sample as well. The CDR3 nucleotides are TGTGCCATCAGTGAGTCTAACCGGGGCTACACCTTC. Translated, it gives CAISESNRGYTF. V gene TRBV10-3 combines with J gene TRBJ1-2; the D is unclear. Germline V gives CDR1 ENHRY, CDR2 SYGVKD. Trimming took off 0 bases at V and 8 bases at J, with 7 bases between the two ends. The CDR3 sequence is 12 residues long.

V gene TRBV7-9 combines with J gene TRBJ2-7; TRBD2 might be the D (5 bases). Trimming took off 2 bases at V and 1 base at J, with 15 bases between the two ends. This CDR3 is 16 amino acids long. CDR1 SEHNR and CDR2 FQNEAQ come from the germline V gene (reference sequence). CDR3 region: CASSLSRGVGSYEQYF. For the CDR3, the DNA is TGTGCCAGCAGCTTAAGTCGGGGAGTAGGGTCCTACGAGCAGTACTTC.

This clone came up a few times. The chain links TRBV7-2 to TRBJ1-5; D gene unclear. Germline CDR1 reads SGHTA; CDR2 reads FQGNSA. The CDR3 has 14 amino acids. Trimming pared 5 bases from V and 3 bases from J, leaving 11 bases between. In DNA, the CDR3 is TGTGCCAGCAGCGTCACAGCTTACAATCAGCCCCAGCATTTT. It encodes CASSVTAYNQPQHF. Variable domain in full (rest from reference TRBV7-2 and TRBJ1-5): GAGVSQSPSNKVTEKGKDVELRCDPISGHTALYWYRQSLGQGLEFLIYFQGNSAPDKSGLPSDRFSAERTGGSVSTLTIQRTQQEDSAVYLCASSVTAYNQPQHFGDGTRLSIL.

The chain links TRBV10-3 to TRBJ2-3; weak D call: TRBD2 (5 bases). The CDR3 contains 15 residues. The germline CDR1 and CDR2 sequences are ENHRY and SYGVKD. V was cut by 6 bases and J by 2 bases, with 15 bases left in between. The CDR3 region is CAIRDSVLYTDTQYF. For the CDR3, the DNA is TGTGCCATCAGGGATAGCGTCCTATACACAGATACGCAGTATTTT.

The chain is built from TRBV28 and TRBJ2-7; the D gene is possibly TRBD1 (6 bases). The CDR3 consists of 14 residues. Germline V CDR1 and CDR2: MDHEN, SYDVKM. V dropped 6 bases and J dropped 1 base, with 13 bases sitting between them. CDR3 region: CASSPTGRSYEQYF. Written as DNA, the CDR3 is TGTGCCAGCAGCCCCACAGGGCGATCCTACGAGCAGTACTTC.

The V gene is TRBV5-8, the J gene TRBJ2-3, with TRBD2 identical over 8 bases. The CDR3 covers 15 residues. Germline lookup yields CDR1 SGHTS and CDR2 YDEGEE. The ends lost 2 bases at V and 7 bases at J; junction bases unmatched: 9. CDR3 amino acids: CASSLTGLGAHTQYF. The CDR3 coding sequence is TGTGCCAGCAGCTTAACGGGACTAGGAGCCCATACGCAGTATTTT. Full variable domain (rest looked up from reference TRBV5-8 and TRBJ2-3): EAGVTQSPTHLIKTRGQQATLRCSPISGHTSVYWYQQALGLGLQFLLWYDEGEERNRGNFPPRFSGRQFPNYSSELNVNALELEDSALYLCASSLTGLGAHTQYFGPGTRLTVL.

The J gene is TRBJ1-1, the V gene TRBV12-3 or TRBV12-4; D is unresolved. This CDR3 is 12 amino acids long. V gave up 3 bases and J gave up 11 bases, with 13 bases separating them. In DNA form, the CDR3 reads TGTGCCAGCAGTTTTAATCCGGGGAACGCTTTCTTT. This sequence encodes CASSFNPGNAFF.

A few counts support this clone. For the CDR3, the DNA is TGTGCCAGCACCCAAGGGGGCAATCAGCCCCAGCATTTT. This encodes CASTQGGNQPQHF. V and J are TRBV6-5 and TRBJ1-5, with D perhaps matching TRBD1 (5 bases). Per the germline V gene, CDR1 is MNHEY and CDR2 is SVGAGI. V lost 7 bases to trimming and J lost 2 bases, with 9 bases between them. The CDR3 contains 13 residues.

CDR3 sequence: CASTTSGTGRYEQYF. CDR3 DNA: TGTGCCAGCACCACATCAGGGACAGGGCGCTACGAGCAGTACTTC. V gene TRBV7-9 combines with J gene TRBJ2-7; 9 positions match TRBD1. Germline V gene data show CDR1 as SEHNR and CDR2 as FQNEAQ (reference sequence). This CDR3 is 15 amino acids long. V lost 7 bases and J lost 3; bases outside the gene matches: 10.

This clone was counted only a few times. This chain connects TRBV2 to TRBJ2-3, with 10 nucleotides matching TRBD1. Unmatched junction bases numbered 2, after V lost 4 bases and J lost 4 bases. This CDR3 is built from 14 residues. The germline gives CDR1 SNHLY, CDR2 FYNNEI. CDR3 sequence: CASSGQGASDTQYF. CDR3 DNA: TGTGCCAGCAGTGGACAGGGGGCGTCAGATACGCAGTATTTT.

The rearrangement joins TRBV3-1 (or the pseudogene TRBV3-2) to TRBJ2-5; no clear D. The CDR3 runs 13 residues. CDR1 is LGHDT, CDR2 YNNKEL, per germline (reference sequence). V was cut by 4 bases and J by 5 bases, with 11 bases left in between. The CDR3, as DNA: TGTGCCAGCAGCCTAGCATTCTCCGAGACCCAGTACTTC. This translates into CASSLAFSETQYF.

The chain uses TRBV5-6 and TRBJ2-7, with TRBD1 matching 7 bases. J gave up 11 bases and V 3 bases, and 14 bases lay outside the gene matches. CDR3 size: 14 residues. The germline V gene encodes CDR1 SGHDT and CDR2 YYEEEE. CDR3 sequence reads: CASSSPGQPTSKYF. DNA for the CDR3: TGTGCCAGCAGCTCACCGGGACAGCCTACTTCTAAGTACTTC.

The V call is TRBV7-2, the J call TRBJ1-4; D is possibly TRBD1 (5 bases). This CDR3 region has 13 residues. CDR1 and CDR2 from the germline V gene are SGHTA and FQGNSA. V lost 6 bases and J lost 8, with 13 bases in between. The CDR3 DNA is TGTGCCAGCAGATGGAGGGAGGGGGAAAAACTGTTTTTT. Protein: CASRWREGEKLFF.

The CDR3 nucleotides read TGTGCCAGCAGCTCTTCGACAGGGCTTAGCAATCAGCCCCAGCATTTT. Its translation: CASSSSTGLSNQPQHF. The chain has TRBV7-8 and TRBJ1-5; 7 bases map to TRBD1. The CDR3 length is 16 residues. Germline V gene lookup returns CDR1 SGHVS and CDR2 FQNEAQ. J gave up 0 bases and V 4 bases, and 6 bases lay outside the gene matches.

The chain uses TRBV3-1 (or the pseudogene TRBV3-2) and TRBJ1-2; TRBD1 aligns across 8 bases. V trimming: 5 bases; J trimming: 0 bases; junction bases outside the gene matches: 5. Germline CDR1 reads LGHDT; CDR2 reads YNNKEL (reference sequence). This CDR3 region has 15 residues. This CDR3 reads CASSFQTGANYGYTF. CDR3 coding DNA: TGTGCCAGCAGCTTTCAGACAGGGGCTAACTATGGCTACACCTTC.

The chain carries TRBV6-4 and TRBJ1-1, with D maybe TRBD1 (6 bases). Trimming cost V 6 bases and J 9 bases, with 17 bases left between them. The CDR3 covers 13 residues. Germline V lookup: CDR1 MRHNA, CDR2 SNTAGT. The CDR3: CASRAAGTSQAFF. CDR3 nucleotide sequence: TGTGCCAGCAGAGCCGCCGGGACATCCCAAGCTTTCTTT.

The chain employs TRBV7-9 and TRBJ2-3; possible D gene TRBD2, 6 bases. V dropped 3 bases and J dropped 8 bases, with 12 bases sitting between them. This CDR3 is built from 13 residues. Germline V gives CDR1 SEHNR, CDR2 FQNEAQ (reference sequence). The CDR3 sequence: CASSLEEGLTQYF. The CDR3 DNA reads TGTGCCAGCAGCTTGGAAGAGGGACTTACGCAGTATTTT.

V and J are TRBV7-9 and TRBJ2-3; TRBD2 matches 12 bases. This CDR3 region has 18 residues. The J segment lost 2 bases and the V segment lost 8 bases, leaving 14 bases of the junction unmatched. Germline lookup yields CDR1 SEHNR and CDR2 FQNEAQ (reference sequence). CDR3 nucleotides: TGTGCCAGCGGCCTGCCTAGCGGGGGGGCGGGAGACACAGATACGCAGTATTTT. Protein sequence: CASGLPSGGAGDTDTQYF.

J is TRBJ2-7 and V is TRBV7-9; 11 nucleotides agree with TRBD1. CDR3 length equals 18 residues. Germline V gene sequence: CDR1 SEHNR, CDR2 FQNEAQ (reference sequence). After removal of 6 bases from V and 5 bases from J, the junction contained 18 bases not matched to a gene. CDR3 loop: CASRSDGQGAFYLNEQYF. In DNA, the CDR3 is TGTGCCAGCAGGTCAGACGGACAGGGGGCTTTCTATCTGAACGAGCAGTACTTC.

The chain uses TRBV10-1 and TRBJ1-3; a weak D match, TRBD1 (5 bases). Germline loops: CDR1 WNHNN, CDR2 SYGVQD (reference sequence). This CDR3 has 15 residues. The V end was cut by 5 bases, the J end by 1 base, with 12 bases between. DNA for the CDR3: TGCGCCAGCAGTCCAGACAGTTCTTCTGGAAACACCATATATTTT. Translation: CASSPDSSSGNTIYF.

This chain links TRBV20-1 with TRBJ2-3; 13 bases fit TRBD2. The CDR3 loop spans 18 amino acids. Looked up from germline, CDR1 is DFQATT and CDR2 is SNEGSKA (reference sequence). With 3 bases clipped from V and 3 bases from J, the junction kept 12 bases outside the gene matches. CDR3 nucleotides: TGCAGTGCTAGTGCCCCGGGACTAGCGGGGTGGTTTACAGATACGCAGTATTTT. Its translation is CSASAPGLAGWFTDTQYF.

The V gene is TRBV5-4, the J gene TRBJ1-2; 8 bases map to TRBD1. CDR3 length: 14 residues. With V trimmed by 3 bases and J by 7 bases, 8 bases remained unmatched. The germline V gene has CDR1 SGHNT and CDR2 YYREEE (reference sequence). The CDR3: CASSYLGTGTGYTF. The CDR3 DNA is TGTGCCAGCAGCTACCTAGGGACAGGTACTGGCTACACCTTC.